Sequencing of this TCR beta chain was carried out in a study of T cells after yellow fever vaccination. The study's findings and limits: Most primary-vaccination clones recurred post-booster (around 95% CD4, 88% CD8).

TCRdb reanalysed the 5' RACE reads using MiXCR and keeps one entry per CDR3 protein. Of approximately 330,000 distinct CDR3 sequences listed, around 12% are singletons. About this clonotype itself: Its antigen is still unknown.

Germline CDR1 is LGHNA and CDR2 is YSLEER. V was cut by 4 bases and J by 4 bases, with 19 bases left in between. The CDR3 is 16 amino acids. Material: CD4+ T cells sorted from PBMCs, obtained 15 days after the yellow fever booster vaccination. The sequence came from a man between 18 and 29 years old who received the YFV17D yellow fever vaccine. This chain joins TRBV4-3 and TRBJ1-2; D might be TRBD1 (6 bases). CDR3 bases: TGCGCCAGCAGCCTTTCGGGATCAGGGGCCAGCTATGGCTACACCTTC. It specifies CASSLSGSGASYGYTF.